Listed below are T cell receptor beta chains from one sample, sequenced in a study of shared clonotypes between healthy human individuals. Repertoires were generated with immunoSEQ multiplex PCR, while TCRdb's copy carries only in-frame clones and drops some. The data show hundreds of thousands of clones, 90% to 96% seen once. The sequenced sample consisted of naive CD4+ T cells sorted from blood. These receptors all come from a woman under 40 in good health. Both conserved end residues are part of each CDR3. A D gene is named only where the DNA matches it firmly. Expanded clones get a size class; other rows say once, few or many, or leave the size out.

v_gene,j_gene,d_gene,abundance,CDR3nt,CDR3aa
TRBV6-1,TRBJ2-5,.,.,TGTGCCAGCAAGGATCTGGATTTAGAGACCCAGTACTTC,CASKDLDLETQYF
TRBV18,TRBJ2-3,TRBD2,.,TGTGCCAGCTCACGGGGACTAGCGGGGAGCACAGATACGCAGTATTTT,CASSRGLAGSTDTQYF
TRBV19,TRBJ2-1,TRBD1,.,TGTGCCAGCACCCGGACAGGGAGCTCCTACAATGAGCAGTTCTTC,CASTRTGSSYNEQFF
TRBV7-2,TRBJ2-3,TRBD2,.,TGTGCCAGCAGTCTCTTAGGGCTAGCGGGAAACACAGATACGCAGTATTTT,CASSLLGLAGNTDTQYF
TRBV2,TRBJ2-2,TRBD1,.,TGTGCCAGCAGTGGGGACAGCGAGACCGGGGAGCTGTTTTTT,CASSGDSETGELFF
TRBV19,TRBJ2-7,.,.,TGTGCCAGTAGTTTAGACTCGTCCTACGAGCAGTACTTC,CASSLDSSYEQYF
TRBV6-5,TRBJ2-7,TRBD2,once,TGTGCCTCAATGGGGGGGAACTACGAGCAGTACTTC,CASMGGNYEQYF
TRBV18,TRBJ1-4,TRBD1,.,TGTGCCAGCTCCCAGAGAGGGGGCTCTGAAAAACTGTTTTTT,CASSQRGGSEKLFF
TRBV5-1,TRBJ2-7,.,.,TGCGCCAGCAGACTGGACTACGAGCAGTACTTC,CASRLDYEQYF
TRBV7-9,TRBJ2-5,TRBD2,.,TGTGCCAGCAGCCGCACCGGGACTAGCGGGAGACCTCAAGAGACCCAGTACTTC,CASSRTGTSGRPQETQYF
TRBV10-3,TRBJ1-1,TRBD1,.,TGTGCCATCAAGGGGACGCAGGGGGCTGAGGACACTGAAGCTTTCTTT,CAIKGTQGAEDTEAFF
TRBV5-8,TRBJ2-7,TRBD2,.,TGTGCCAGCACCAGACGCGGGCTAGCGGGGGAATACGAGCAGTACTTC,CASTRRGLAGEYEQYF
TRBV5-1,TRBJ1-3,.,.,TGCGCCAGCAGCTTGGAGAGCTCTGGAAACACCATATATTTT,CASSLESSGNTIYF
TRBV2,TRBJ2-5,TRBD2,.,TGTGCGATAGCGGGTCCAGGGAAGACCCAGTACTTC,CAIAGPGKTQYF
TRBV18,TRBJ2-7,TRBD2,once,TGTGCCAGCTCACCTTCTATACGGGAGCGGGAGGGCCTTTGGGACGAGCAGTACTTC,CASSPSIREREGLWDEQYF
TRBV25-1,TRBJ2-1,TRBD2,.,TGTGCCAGCAGTGAATCCCTGTTAGCGGGAGGGTTGAATGAGCAGTTCTTC,CASSESLLAGGLNEQFF
TRBV13,TRBJ2-1,.,.,TGTGCCAGCAGCTTAGTCCGGACAGATACCTACAATGAGCAGTTCTTC,CASSLVRTDTYNEQFF
TRBV11-3,TRBJ2-2,.,.,TGTGCCAGCAGTCGAAACACCGGGGAGCTGTTTTTT,CASSRNTGELFF
TRBV4-2,TRBJ1-1,.,once,TGTGCCAGCAGCTTGGTCTATACTAGGTCGGTGAACACTGAAGCTTTCTTT,CASSLVYTRSVNTEAFF
TRBV6-1,TRBJ1-1,.,.,TGTGCCAGCAGTGAACAGGGCTACACTGAAGCTTTCTTT,CASSEQGYTEAFF
TRBV6-6,TRBJ1-4,.,.,TGTGCCAGCACCACACGGGCGGCCCTCGGGGATGAAAAACTGTTTTTT,CASTTRAALGDEKLFF
TRBV7-9,TRBJ2-7,TRBD1,.,TGTGCCAGCAGATCGAGACAGGGGGCTGGCGAGCAGTACTTC,CASRSRQGAGEQYF
TRBV7-8,TRBJ2-3,TRBD2,.,TGTGCCAGCAGCTTCGGGACTAGCGGGAGCACAGATACGCAGTATTTT,CASSFGTSGSTDTQYF
TRBV5-1,TRBJ2-7,TRBD2,.,TGCGCCAGCAGCTTAGCGGGAGATACCTACGAGCAGTACTTC,CASSLAGDTYEQYF
TRBV7-9,TRBJ2-7,.,few,TGTGCCAGCAGCGAAGGCTACGAGCAGTACTTC,CASSEGYEQYF
TRBV5-6,TRBJ1-2,TRBD1,.,TGTGCCAGCAGCGCTGTGGACAGGATGTATGGCTACACCTTC,CASSAVDRMYGYTF
TRBV18,TRBJ1-1,.,.,TGTGCCAGCTCACCTCACACTGAAGCTTTCTTT,CASSPHTEAFF
TRBV7-9,TRBJ2-7,.,.,TGTGCCAGCAGCTGGGCGGGTAAAGCTGCTCCCGAGCAGTACTTC,CASSWAGKAAPEQYF
TRBV28,TRBJ1-4,.,.,TGTGCCAGCAGTCGGGGGACAACTAATGAAAAACTGTTTTTT,CASSRGTTNEKLFF
TRBV18,TRBJ2-7,TRBD2,.,TGTGCCAGCTCACCACCGGTGAGTCTAGCGGAGAGCTCCTACGAGCAGTACTTC,CASSPPVSLAESSYEQYF
TRBV30,TRBJ1-4,.,.,TGTGCCTGGAGTGTCGGGCTTACAGGGCGTTTGGAAAAACTGTTTTTT,CAWSVGLTGRLEKLFF
TRBV6-5,TRBJ1-4,.,once,TGTGCCAGCAGTGCCCAGGGGAGGACTAATGAAAAACTGTTTTTT,CASSAQGRTNEKLFF
TRBV7-4,TRBJ1-5,TRBD1,.,TGTGCCAGCAGCTTAAGTTTCGGGGAGGGACAGACTAGCAATCAGCCCCAGCATTTT,CASSLSFGEGQTSNQPQHF
TRBV7-9,TRBJ1-3,TRBD1,.,TGTGCCAGCAGCGCAGGGGACAGGTCCCCCGGGGGAAACACCATATATTTT,CASSAGDRSPGGNTIYF
TRBV11-2,TRBJ2-1,TRBD2,.,TGTGCCAGCAGTCTAGCGGGAGTTCCGGAGGGTGAGCAGTTCTTC,CASSLAGVPEGEQFF
TRBV4-1,TRBJ2-5,.,.,TGCGCCAGCAGCCAAGGGATCGTAGCGCACCCTGCGGAGACCCAGTACTTC,CASSQGIVAHPAETQYF
TRBV9,TRBJ1-5,TRBD1,.,TGTGCCAGCAGCCAAGGGACAGGGGATAGCAATCAGCCCCAGCATTTT,CASSQGTGDSNQPQHF
TRBV7-9,TRBJ2-7,TRBD2,.,TGTGCCAGCAGCCAGCGGGAGATGGGCGAGCAGTACTTC,CASSQREMGEQYF
TRBV28,TRBJ2-2,TRBD1,.,TGTGCCAGCAGTTTCGGACGGACAGGGGATGTTTCAGCCGGGGAGCTGTTTTTT,CASSFGRTGDVSAGELFF